This entry is about one T cell receptor (beta chain). Its antigen has not been determined. No base qualities exist here, and no much larger clone lies one base off it. The sample's time point, from its label and the paper: about 28 days (+/-7) after the second vaccine dose. This specimen's treatment or condition label, interpreted: meningococcal conjugate vaccine given as trial control. Samples from vaccinated people were obtained from the UK trials COV001 and COV002, which included a single-blind randomized controlled phase 2/3 trial of AZD1222 (ChAdOx1 nCoV-19) in healthy adults. For TCRbeta chain sequencing, PBMC samples were collected from trial participants at day 0 and at day 28 after the second dose. The data were obtained in a study of T cell responses to AZD1222 COVID-19 vaccine (dated by TCRdb to the early 2020s). General notes on the study: A total of 230 to 250 trial participants underwent TCR sequencing, of whom around 200 received two doses of AZD1222 and roughly 25 received two doses of the MenACWY control vaccine. Trial participants were enrolled into age subgroups of 18-55, 56-69 and 70-plus years, which contained 148, 28 and 57 TCR-sequenced participants, respectively. The study at large found these results: A significant rise in spike-specific TCR breadth and depth was observed after two AZD1222 doses relative to day 0 and relative to MenACWY recipients. In the small 56-69-year group, the increase in depth fell short of significance, most likely because of low power. Most participants were white British and females outnumbered males, and the authors suggested that clonal diversity may have been underestimated. Conclusions about previously exposed vaccinees were limited because only six AZD1222 recipients were SARS-CoV-2 seropositive at baseline. Reportedly, almost half of the unique spike-specific TCRs recognized epitopes lying outside the regions that are mutated in the B.1.351 and B.1.1.7 variants. The vaccine-associated CD4 TCRs covered the entire spike protein, and the dominant responses fell in regions 160-218 and 743-854. No day 14 peak-response samples were available, so repertoires were characterized only after the peak T cell response.

The CDR3 regions of human TCRbeta chains were analyzed by immunosequencing. Turning to the authors' computational methods: TCRs in the repertoires were compared against a reference library of SARS-CoV-2-specific TCRs that had been generated with the MIRA antigen-specificity platform. Breadth was defined as the fraction of unique TCRs that were SARS-CoV-2-associated, and depth was defined as the fraction of total T cells that were SARS-CoV-2-associated. Using the MIRA data, every spike-specific TCR was mapped to the spike region that the TCR reacted to and assigned to either a CD4 or a CD8 class. Log10-transformed breadth and depth values were compared by one-way ANOVA with Sidak's multiple comparisons tests. The table comes from immuneACCESS by way of TCRdb, which keeps in-frame sequences with V and J called. Part of the clones is missing from these tables; in studies checked, under half for an unresolved V gene and the rest for unknown reasons. V and J calls and clone size are as listed in that table; D and trimming were resolved from the DNA. For this sample there are some 150,000 clones; 75% to 85% appear just once. Of the sample, approximately 8% falls within the top ten clones.

Sequenced here: peripheral blood, sampled 28 days after the second dose of the MenACWY control vaccine. This sequence originates from an adult who received the MenACWY meningococcal vaccine as a control.

The encoded CDR3 is CASSLGPGQQETQYF. The DNA sequence follows: TGTGCCAGCAGCTTGGGACCCGGACAGCAAGAGACCCAGTACTTC. The chain is made from TRBV5-4 and TRBJ2-5; TRBD1 is possibly the D segment (6 matching bases). The germline V gene (reference sequence) provides CDR1 SGHNT and CDR2 YYREEE. CDR3 length: 15 amino acids, cysteine to phenylalanine. The only DNA kept is the CDR3, 45 bases in frame from the first base. V gives up 0 bases and J gives up 2 bases, and the segment between their germline ends measures 11 bases.